This T cell receptor beta chain derives from a study of OX40 agonist ivuxolimab in advanced cancers. In the study overall: Dose-escalation patients were diagnosed with hepatocellular carcinoma, melanoma, renal cell cancer or head and neck cancer.

Trimming pared 4 bases from V and 4 bases from J, leaving 18 bases between. The CDR3 has 16 amino acids. Germline CDR1 reads SGDLS; CDR2 reads YYNGEE. Findings of the study overall: There was clonal expansion of CD4+ and CD8+ blood T cells by week 6 at 0.1 to 3.0 mg/kg. In CD8+ T cells, expanded clones were on average more numerous than in CD4+.

Sampled blood was obtained at baseline, cycle 4 day 1, and cycle 7 day 1. The protocol was immunoSEQ multiplex PCR, while the TCRdb copy is restricted to in-frame clones and leaves out a portion. The sample holds 25,000 to 30,000 clones, 82% seen once. Comment on this clone: Its matching antigen is unknown.

This sample comprised CD4+ or CD8+ T cells sorted from blood, obtained in a trial of the OX40 agonist ivuxolimab. The chain is built from TRBV9 and TRBJ2-1; D is unresolved. This sequence originates from an adult with an advanced solid tumor such as melanoma, head and neck, liver or kidney cancer. The CDR3 DNA sequence: TGTGCCAGCAGCCCAGCTTTTGGGCCCTCGTACAATGAGCAGTTCTTC. It yields the protein CASSPAFGPSYNEQFF.